These 25 T cell receptor beta chains were sequenced from one sample in a study of chemoradiotherapy in HPV16-positive cancers. Clones were read by immunoSEQ multiplex PCR, and TCRdb kept only the in-frame ones, dropping some. The data show under 50,000 clones, with 65% to 80% seen just once and about 4.9% held by the top ten. Sequences were derived from blood, sampled from a patient who underwent chemoradiotherapy. Receptors originate from a human donor with HPV-associated anogenital cancer.

This clone has a single count. The same CDR3 also results from other DNA sequences found in this sample. The chain employs TRBV5-1 and TRBJ2-1; 9 nucleotides agree with TRBD1. CDR1 and CDR2 (germline): SGHRS, YFSETQ. The CDR3 runs to 16 residues. V gave up 0 bases and J gave up 5 bases; unmatched junction bases: 6. Here the CDR3 reads CASSLVRDRANNEQFF. The CDR3 nucleotides read TGCGCCAGCAGCTTGGTTAGGGACAGGGCGAACAATGAGCAGTTCTTC.

CDR3 amino acids: CASSLGQTSYEQYF. DNA for the CDR3: TGTGCCAGCAGCCTTGGACAGACCTCCTACGAGCAGTACTTC. The rearrangement uses TRBV11-2 and TRBJ2-7; maybe TRBD1 (6 bases). In germline, CDR1 is SGHAT, CDR2 FQNNGV. The CDR3 sequence is 14 residues long. V was clipped by 5 bases and J by 0 bases, with 11 bases between them.

The chain joins TRBV7-9 to TRBJ1-5; TRBD1 might be the D (6 bases). CDR3 size: 16 residues. V lost 4 bases and J 5 bases, leaving 18 bases between the germline ends. CDR1 and CDR2 from the germline V gene are SEHNR and FQNEAQ (reference sequence). The CDR3 loop reads CASSSPGGGPDQPQHF. The CDR3 DNA reads as TGTGCCAGCAGCTCACCCGGGGGGGGCCCTGATCAGCCCCAGCATTTT.

V and J are TRBV4-1 and TRBJ1-1; D is ambiguous. CDR3 length: 13 amino acids. Germline V gene sequence: CDR1 MGHRA, CDR2 YSYEKL. V dropped 8 bases and J dropped 5 bases, with 15 bases sitting between them. CDR3 DNA: TGCGCCAGCGGTAGAATTGAGATGACTGAAGCTTTCTTT. Amino acid sequence: CASGRIEMTEAFF.

The chain combines TRBV5-6 with TRBJ2-7; no definite D call. Germline V gene sequence: CDR1 SGHDT, CDR2 YYEEEE. The CDR3 is 12 amino acids. Trimming removed 6 bases from V and 6 bases from J, with 13 bases in between. CDR3 in DNA: TGTGCCAGCAACACTCAGCTATCCGAGCAGTACTTC. Translated, it gives CASNTQLSEQYF.

The rearrangement joins TRBV10-1 to TRBJ2-7; D gene uncertain. This CDR3 is 13 amino acids long. CDR1 WNHNN and CDR2 SYGVQD come from the germline V gene (reference sequence). The ends were cut back, 4 bases at V and 1 base at J, with 8 bases in the middle. CDR3 sequence reads: CASSASGSYEQYF. The CDR3 region has the DNA TGCGCCAGCAGTGCGTCCGGATCCTACGAGCAGTACTTC.

The V gene is TRBV29-1, the J gene TRBJ1-5, with 7 bases that match TRBD1. J lost 5 bases, V lost 5 bases, and 9 bases had no gene match. This CDR3 has 14 residues. CDR1 is SQVTM and CDR2 is ANQGSEA in the germline V gene. Here the CDR3 DNA reads TGCAGCGTTCGGTCAGGGGGTAGGGATCAGCCCCAGCATTTT. Protein sequence: CSVRSGGRDQPQHF.

The chain is built from TRBV29-1 and TRBJ2-1; possible D gene TRBD1, 6 bases. From germline, CDR1 is SQVTM and CDR2 ANQGSEA. Trimming stripped 3 bases from V and 1 base from J, with 10 bases between. The CDR3 contains 14 residues. CDR3 protein: CSVERQGSYNEQFF. DNA of the CDR3: TGCAGCGTTGAGCGGCAGGGGTCCTACAATGAGCAGTTCTTC.

Only one count was recorded for this clone. CDR3 in amino acids: CASSYKDNYGYTF. Written as DNA, the CDR3 is TGTGCCAGCAGTTACAAGGATAACTATGGCTACACCTTC. The chain couples TRBV6-5 to TRBJ1-2; D gene unclear. Germline V gene sequence: CDR1 MNHEY, CDR2 SVGAGI. Trimming left V 2 bases short and J 1 base short, with 5 bases between. The CDR3 loop spans 13 amino acids.

The chain is built from TRBV7-3 and TRBJ1-2; D is ambiguous. The V gene lost 2 bases and the J gene lost 2 bases, with 12 bases spanning the gap. The CDR3 spans 15 residues. Germline CDR1 is SGHTA and CDR2 is FQGTGA. The CDR3 region has the DNA TGTGCCAGCAGCTTATATGGGAACGGAAACTATGGCTACACCTTC. Its protein product is CASSLYGNGNYGYTF.

This clone was recorded a few times. The rearrangement uses TRBV28 and TRBJ1-2; the D is unclear. Germline CDR1 is MDHEN and CDR2 is SYDVKM. The V gene lost 8 bases and the J gene lost 8 bases, with 15 bases spanning the gap. The CDR3 length is 12 residues. The DNA for the CDR3 is TGTGCCAGCGGGCGGCCCCGGGAGGGCTACACCTTC. Protein sequence: CASGRPREGYTF.

This clone has just one count. J is TRBJ1-2 and V is TRBV15, with no clear D. The CDR3 is made up of 15 amino acids. The ends were cut back, 0 bases at V and 8 bases at J, with 16 bases in the middle. Germline CDR1 and CDR2: LNHNV and YYDKDF (reference sequence). This chain's CDR3 is CATSRDMQTSVGYTF. CDR3 DNA: TGTGCCACCAGCAGAGATATGCAAACGTCGGTAGGCTACACCTTC.

V usage is TRBV6-1 and J usage is TRBJ1-2; no firm D call. In germline, CDR1 is MNHNS, CDR2 SASEGT. The length of the CDR3 is 12 residues. The V and J ends lost 7 bases and 5 bases respectively, with 11 bases between them. CDR3: CASTEGSYGYTF. CDR3 sequence (DNA): TGTGCCAGCACCGAAGGAAGTTATGGCTACACCTTC.

This chain joins TRBV18 and TRBJ2-1, with TRBD2 matching 11 bases. V lost 0 bases to trimming and J lost 1 base; unmatched junction nucleotides: 2. Germline V gives CDR1 KGHSH, CDR2 LQKENI. This CDR3 is 17 amino acids long. The chain's CDR3 is CASSPPLAGGSYNEQFF. DNA for the CDR3: TGTGCCAGCTCACCACCCCTAGCGGGGGGTTCCTACAATGAGCAGTTCTTC. Full variable domain (missing parts from reference TRBV18 and TRBJ2-1): NAGVMQNPRHLVRRRGQEARLRCSPMKGHSHVYWYRQLPEEGLKFMVYLQKENIIDESGMPKERFSAEFPKEGPSILRIQQVVRGDSAAYFCASSPPLAGGSYNEQFFGPGTRLTVL.

The V call is TRBV5-1, the J call TRBJ1-1, with 8 bases that match TRBD1. The CDR3 is 12 amino acids. With 4 bases clipped from V and 7 bases from J, the junction kept 3 bases outside the gene matches. Germline V lookup: CDR1 SGHRS, CDR2 YFSETQ. CDR3 amino acids: CASSLQGVEAFF. CDR3 nucleotide sequence: TGCGCCAGCAGCCTACAGGGGGTTGAAGCTTTCTTT.

This clone was seen just once. J is TRBJ1-2 and V is TRBV9; maybe TRBD1 (6 bases). V lost 3 bases to trimming and J lost 6 bases, with 15 bases between them. The CDR3 runs to 14 residues. Germline V gene lookup returns CDR1 SGDLS and CDR2 YYNGEE. This chain's CDR3 is CASSAPGGADGYTF. CDR3 DNA: TGTGCCAGCAGCGCCCCCGGGGGGGCGGATGGCTACACCTTC.

V is TRBV7-2 and J is TRBJ2-1; 8 nucleotides line up with TRBD2. With 8 bases clipped from V and 2 bases from J, the junction kept 8 bases outside the gene matches. This CDR3 is built from 15 residues. CDR1 is SGHTA, CDR2 FQGNSA, per germline. DNA of the CDR3: TGTGCCAGCCGGGGTCAGCGGGGGACCTACAATGAGCAGTTCTTC. Translation gives CASRGQRGTYNEQFF.

The chain carries TRBV5-1 and TRBJ1-1; TRBD1 might be the D (6 bases). The germline V gene has CDR1 SGHRS and CDR2 YFSETQ. Trimming took off 5 bases at V and 3 bases at J, with 11 bases between the two ends. The CDR3 has 13 amino acids. The CDR3 spells CASRSTGYTEAFF. DNA for the CDR3: TGCGCCAGCAGATCCACAGGGTACACTGAAGCTTTCTTT.

This chain uses TRBV5-1 with TRBJ1-2; 9 nucleotides line up with TRBD1. CDR1 SGHRS and CDR2 YFSETQ come from the germline V gene. J was trimmed by 5 bases and V by 0 bases; bases with no gene match: 5. This CDR3 is built from 15 residues. Here the CDR3 reads CASSLAGTGTYGYTF. The CDR3 bases are TGCGCCAGCAGCTTGGCCGGGACAGGGACTTATGGCTACACCTTC.

The J gene is TRBJ1-1, the V gene TRBV14, with D perhaps TRBD1 (5 bases). Germline CDR1 and CDR2: SGHDN and FVKESK. With 1 base removed from V and 1 base from J, the gap between germline ends came to 7 bases. The CDR3 runs to 14 residues. CDR3 residues: CASSQVRGNTEAFF. The CDR3, as DNA: TGTGCCAGCAGCCAAGTTAGGGGGAACACTGAAGCTTTCTTT.

V is TRBV7-9 and J is TRBJ1-2, with D tentatively TRBD1 (5 bases). Looked up from germline, CDR1 is SEHNR and CDR2 is FQNEAQ (reference sequence). V lost 5 bases to trimming and J lost 4 bases, with 11 bases between them. The CDR3 has 13 residues. The CDR3 sequence: CASSPDSLYGYTF. In DNA, the CDR3 is TGTGCCAGCAGCCCTGACAGTCTCTATGGCTACACCTTC.

The chain uses TRBV2 and TRBJ1-1; TRBD1 is a possible D gene (6 bases). V was cut by 5 bases and J by 1 base, with 11 bases left in between. Germline V gene lookup returns CDR1 SNHLY and CDR2 FYNNEI. The CDR3 covers 14 residues. The CDR3 here is CASSPRQENTEAFF. The CDR3 DNA is TGTGCCAGCAGTCCCAGACAGGAGAACACTGAAGCTTTCTTT.

The V gene is TRBV4-3, the J gene TRBJ2-5; 8 nucleotides line up with TRBD2. This CDR3 has 14 amino acids. The germline V gene has CDR1 LGHNA and CDR2 YSLEER. Trimming at V came to 1 base and at J to 4 bases, leaving 2 bases not matched to a gene. CDR3: CASSQGGGPETQYF. The CDR3 nucleotides read TGCGCCAGCAGCCAAGGCGGGGGGCCAGAGACCCAGTACTTC.

The chain recombines TRBV6-1 with TRBJ1-2, with TRBD1 matching over 8 bases. The V and J ends lost 3 bases and 13 bases, in that order; junction bases with no gene match: 4. Germline CDR1 and CDR2: MNHNS and SASEGT. CDR3 length equals 11 residues. CDR3 in amino acids: CASSEGQAVTF. In nucleotides, the CDR3 is TGTGCCAGCAGTGAGGGACAGGCGGTCACCTTC.

This clone occurred a few times. This chain uses TRBV19 with TRBJ1-5; the D is unclear. CDR1 is LNHDA, CDR2 SQIVND, per germline (reference sequence). The CDR3 runs 15 residues. V lost 10 bases and J 2 bases, leaving 18 bases between the germline ends. The chain's CDR3 is CATSRQTGGNQPQHF. Here the CDR3 DNA reads TGTGCCACCAGCCGGCAGACGGGTGGCAATCAGCCCCAGCATTTT.